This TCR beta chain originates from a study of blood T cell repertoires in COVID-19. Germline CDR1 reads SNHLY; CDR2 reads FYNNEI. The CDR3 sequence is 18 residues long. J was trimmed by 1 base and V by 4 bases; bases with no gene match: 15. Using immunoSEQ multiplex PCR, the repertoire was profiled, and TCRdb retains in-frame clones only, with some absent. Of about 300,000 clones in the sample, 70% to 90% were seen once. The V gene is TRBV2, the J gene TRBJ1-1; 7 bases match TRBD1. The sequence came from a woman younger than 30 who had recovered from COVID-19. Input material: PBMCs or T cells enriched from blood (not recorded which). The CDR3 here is CASSGPRTGYVSNTEAFF. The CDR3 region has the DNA TGTGCCAGCAGTGGACCTCGGACAGGATACGTGTCGAACACTGAAGCTTTCTTT. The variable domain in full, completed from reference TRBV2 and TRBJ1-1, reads EPEVTQTPSHQVTQMGQEVILRCVPISNHLYFYWYRQILGQKVEFLVSFYNNEISEKSEIFDDQFSVERPDGSNFTLKIRSTKLEDSAMYFCASSGPRTGYVSNTEAFFGQGTRLTVV.